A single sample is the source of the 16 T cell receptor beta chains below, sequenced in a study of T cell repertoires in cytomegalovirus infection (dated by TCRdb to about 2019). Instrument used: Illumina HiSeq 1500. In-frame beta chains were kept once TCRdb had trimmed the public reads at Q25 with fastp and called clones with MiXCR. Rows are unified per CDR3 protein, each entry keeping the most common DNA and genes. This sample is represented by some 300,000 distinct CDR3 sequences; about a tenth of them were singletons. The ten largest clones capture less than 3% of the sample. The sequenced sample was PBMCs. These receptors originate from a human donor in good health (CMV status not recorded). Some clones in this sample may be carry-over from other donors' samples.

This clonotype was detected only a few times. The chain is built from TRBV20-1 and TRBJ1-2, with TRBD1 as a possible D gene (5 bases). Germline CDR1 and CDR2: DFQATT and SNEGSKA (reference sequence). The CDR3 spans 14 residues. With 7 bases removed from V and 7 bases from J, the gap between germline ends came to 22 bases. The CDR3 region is CSVPDRGRVSGYTF. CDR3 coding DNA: TGCAGTGTTCCAGATAGGGGCAGGGTTTCTGGCTACACCTTC.

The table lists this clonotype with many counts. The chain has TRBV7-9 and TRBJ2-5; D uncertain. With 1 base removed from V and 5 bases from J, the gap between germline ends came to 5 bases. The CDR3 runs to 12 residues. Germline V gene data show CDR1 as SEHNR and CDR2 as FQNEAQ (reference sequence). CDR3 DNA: TGTGCCAGCAGCTTAGTGAGTGAGACCCAGTACTTC. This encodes CASSLVSETQYF. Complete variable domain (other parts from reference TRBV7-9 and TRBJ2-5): DTGVSQNPRHKITKRGQNVTFRCDPISEHNRLYWYRQTLGQGPEFLTYFQNEAQLEKSRLLSDRFSAERPKGSFSTLEIQRTEQGDSAMYLCASSLVSETQYFGPGTRLLVL.

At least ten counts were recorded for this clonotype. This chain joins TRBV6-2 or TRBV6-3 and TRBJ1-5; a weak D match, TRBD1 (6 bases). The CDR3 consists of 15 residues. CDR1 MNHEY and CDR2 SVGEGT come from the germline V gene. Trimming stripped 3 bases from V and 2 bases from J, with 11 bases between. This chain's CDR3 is CASSYGGLGNQPQHF. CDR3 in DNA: TGTGCCAGCAGTTATGGGGGGCTAGGCAATCAGCCCCAGCATTTT.

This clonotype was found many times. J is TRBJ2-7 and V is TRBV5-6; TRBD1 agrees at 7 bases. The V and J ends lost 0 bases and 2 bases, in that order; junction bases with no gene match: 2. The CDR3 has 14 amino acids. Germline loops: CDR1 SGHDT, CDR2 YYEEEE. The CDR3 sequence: CASSLGTGAYEQYV. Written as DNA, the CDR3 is TGTGCCAGCAGCTTGGGGACAGGTGCCTACGAGCAGTACGTC.

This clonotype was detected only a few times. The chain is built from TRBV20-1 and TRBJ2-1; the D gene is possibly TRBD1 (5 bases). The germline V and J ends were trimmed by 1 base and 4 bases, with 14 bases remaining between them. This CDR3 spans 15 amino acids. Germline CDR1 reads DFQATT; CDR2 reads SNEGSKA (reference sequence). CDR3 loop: CSARGQGAVYNEQFF. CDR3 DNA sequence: TGCAGTGCTAGAGGGCAAGGGGCTGTTTACAATGAGCAGTTCTTC.

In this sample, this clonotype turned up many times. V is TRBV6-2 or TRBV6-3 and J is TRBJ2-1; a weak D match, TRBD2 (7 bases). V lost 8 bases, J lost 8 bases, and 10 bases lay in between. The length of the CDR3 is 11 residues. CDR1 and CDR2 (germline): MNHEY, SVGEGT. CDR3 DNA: TGTGCCAGCGGGGGGGCCGATGAGCAGTTCTTC. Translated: CASGGADEQFF.

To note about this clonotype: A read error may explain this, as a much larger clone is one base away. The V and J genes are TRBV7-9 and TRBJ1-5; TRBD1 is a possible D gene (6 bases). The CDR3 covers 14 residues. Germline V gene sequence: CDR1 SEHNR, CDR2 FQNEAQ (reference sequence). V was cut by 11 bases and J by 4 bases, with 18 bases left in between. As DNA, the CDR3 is TGTGCCGTCTCAAGGGACACCTTAAATCAGCCCCAGCATTTT. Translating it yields CAVSRDTLNQPQHF.

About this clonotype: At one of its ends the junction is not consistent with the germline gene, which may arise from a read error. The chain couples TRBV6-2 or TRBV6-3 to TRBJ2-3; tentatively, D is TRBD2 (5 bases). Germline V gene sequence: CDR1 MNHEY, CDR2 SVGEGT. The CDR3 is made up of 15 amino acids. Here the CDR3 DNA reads TGTGCCAGCAGTTACCCTGGACTCGGCACAGATACGCCGTATTTT. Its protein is CASSYPGLGTDTPYF.

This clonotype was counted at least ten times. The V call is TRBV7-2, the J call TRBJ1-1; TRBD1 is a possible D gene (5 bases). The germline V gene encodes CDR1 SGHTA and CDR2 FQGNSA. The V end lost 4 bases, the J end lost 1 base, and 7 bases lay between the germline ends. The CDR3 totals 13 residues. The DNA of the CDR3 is TGTGCCAGCAGCTCCGGACAGAACACTGAAGCTTTCTTT. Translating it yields CASSSGQNTEAFF.

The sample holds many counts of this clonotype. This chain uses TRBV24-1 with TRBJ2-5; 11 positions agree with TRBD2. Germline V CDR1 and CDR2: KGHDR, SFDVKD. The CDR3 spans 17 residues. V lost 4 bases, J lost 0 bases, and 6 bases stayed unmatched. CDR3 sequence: CATSDGRLAGYQETQYF. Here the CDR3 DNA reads TGTGCCACCAGTGACGGCCGACTAGCGGGGTACCAAGAGACCCAGTACTTC.

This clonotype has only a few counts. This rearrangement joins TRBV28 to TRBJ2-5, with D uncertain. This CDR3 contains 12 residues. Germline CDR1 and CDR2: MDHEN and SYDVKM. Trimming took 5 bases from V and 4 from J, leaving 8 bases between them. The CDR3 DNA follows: TGTGCCAGCAGTGTTAGACGAGAGACCCAGTACTTC. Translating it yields CASSVRRETQYF. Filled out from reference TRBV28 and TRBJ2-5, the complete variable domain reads DVKVTQSSRYLVKRTGEKVFLECVQDMDHENMFWYRQDPGLGLRLIYFSYDVKMKEKGDIPEGYSVSREKKERFSLILESASTNQTSMYLCASSVRRETQYFGPGTRLLVL.

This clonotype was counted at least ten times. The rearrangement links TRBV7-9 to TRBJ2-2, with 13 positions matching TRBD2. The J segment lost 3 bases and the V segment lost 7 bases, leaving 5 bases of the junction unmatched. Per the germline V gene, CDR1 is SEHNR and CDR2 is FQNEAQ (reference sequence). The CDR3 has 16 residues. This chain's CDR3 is CASTLTSGGYTGELFF. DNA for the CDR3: TGTGCCAGCACCTTGACTAGCGGGGGGTACACCGGGGAGCTGTTTTTT.

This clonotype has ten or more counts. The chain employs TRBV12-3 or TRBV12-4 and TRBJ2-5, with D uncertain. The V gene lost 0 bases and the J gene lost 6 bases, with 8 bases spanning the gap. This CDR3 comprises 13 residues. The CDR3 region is CASSLAASQTQYF. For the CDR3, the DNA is TGTGCCAGCAGTTTAGCCGCGTCGCAGACCCAGTACTTC.

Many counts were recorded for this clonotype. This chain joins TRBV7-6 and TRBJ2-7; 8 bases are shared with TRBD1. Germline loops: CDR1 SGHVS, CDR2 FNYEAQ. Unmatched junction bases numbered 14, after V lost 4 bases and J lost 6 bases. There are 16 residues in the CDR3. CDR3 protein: CASSSSGTGIASEQYF. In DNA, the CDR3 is TGTGCCAGCAGCTCATCCGGGACAGGTATCGCCTCCGAGCAGTACTTC.

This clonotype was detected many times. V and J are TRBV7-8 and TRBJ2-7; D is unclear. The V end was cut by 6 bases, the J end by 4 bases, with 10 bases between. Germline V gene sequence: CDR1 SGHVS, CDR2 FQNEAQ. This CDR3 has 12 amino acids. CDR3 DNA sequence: TGTGCCAGCAGTCGTCCTGGGTACGAGCAGTACTTC. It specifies CASSRPGYEQYF. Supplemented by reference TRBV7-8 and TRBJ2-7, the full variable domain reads GAGVSQSPRYKVAKRGQDVALRCDPISGHVSLFWYQQALGQGPEFLTYFQNEAQLDKSGLPSDRFFAERPEGSVSTLKIQRTQQEDSAVYLCASSRPGYEQYFGPGTRLTVT.

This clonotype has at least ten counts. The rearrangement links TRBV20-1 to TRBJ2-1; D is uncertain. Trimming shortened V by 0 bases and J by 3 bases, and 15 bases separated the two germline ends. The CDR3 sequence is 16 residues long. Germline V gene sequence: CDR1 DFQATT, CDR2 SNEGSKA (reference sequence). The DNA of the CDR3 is TGCAGTGCTAGAGATACTCGCGTGGAAGTCTACAATGAGCAGTTCTTC. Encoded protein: CSARDTRVEVYNEQFF.